This record concerns one T cell receptor (beta chain) sequence. The source of the sample is a study of blood T cells in healthy people across ages. Between the trimmed V and J ends, which lost 5 bases and 5 bases, there was a span of 10 bases. Germline-derived CDR1 and CDR2 are SGDLS and YYNGEE. The CDR3 length is 13 residues. Combining a sample-barcoded 5' primer with a J-beta primer mix, a second PCR ran for about 6 to 12 cycles. TCRdb re-derived calls from the 5' RACE reads in MiXCR, one entry per CDR3 protein. The sample yields under 1,100,000 distinct CDR3 sequences, approximately 25% seen once. A further study also used this sample, focusing on T cells of mothers and their children. That source notes: Overlap measured in related mother-child pairs was slightly, non-significantly higher than in unrelated pairs.

The sequenced sample consisted of blood. The chain carries TRBV9 and TRBJ2-2; D is uncertain. The TCR was taken from a girl aged 2 to 9 in good health. Here the CDR3 DNA reads TGTGCCAGCAGGGCTCAAGGTACCGGGGAGCTGTTTTTT. It codes for CASRAQGTGELFF.